This T cell receptor (beta chain) comes out of a study of T cell repertoires in cytomegalovirus infection. On the study more broadly: A matching HLA type, together with CMV infection, was signaled by public TCR beta signatures.

Study-wide results and caveats: Dominating the ex vivo response were HLA-C-restricted CMV-specific TCR beta clonotypes. Identification of carriers of CMV plus the relevant HLA was achieved through cumulative public TCR beta family frequency.

TCRdb processed the reads anew with MiXCR; each CDR3 protein has one entry. The sample includes 40,000 to 55,000 distinct CDR3 sequences, about a fifth seen only once; the top ten take around 90%. Germline V gene lookup returns CDR1 SGDLS and CDR2 YYNGEE. V lost 3 bases and J lost 3, with 16 bases in between. The CDR3 contains 15 residues. A word on this clonotype: Its antigen is not identified.

The V gene is TRBV9, the J gene TRBJ2-7; D may be TRBD2 (7 bases). The sequencing used CD8+ T cells from cultured PBMCs, collected from culture after CMV antigen stimulation. The clonotype comes from a human donor in good health (CMV status not recorded). Some clones in this sample may be carry-over from other donors' samples. The CDR3 DNA sequence: TGTGCCAGCAGCGCCCTAGGGGGGGCCAGCTACGAGCAGTACTTC. Its translation is CASSALGGASYEQYF.